The TCR beta chain under discussion was sequenced for a study of beta chain features in type 1 diabetes (dated by TCRdb to between 2018 and 2020). About the investigation overall: Patients and healthy donors did not differ in mean age, gender distribution, total cell number or subset yield. A total of roughly 100 million sorted cells were examined across all samples, and the number of cells per subset was strongly correlated with RNA yield. In the study, TCRB repertoires of sorted circulating CD4+ T cell subsets from recently diagnosed type 1 diabetes patients were compared with those of matched healthy donors. Regulatory and stem cell-like memory subsets were obtained from only 8 patients and about 8 healthy donors, while naive and central memory subsets were obtained from all 30 or so donors. General study outcomes and caveats: Type 1 diabetes patients showed a moderate but significant shortening of TCRB CDR3 length in all four CD4+ subsets. Because cDNA was sequenced instead of genomic DNA, activated cells with high expression could be over-represented, although the groups did not differ in activation or CD3 levels. Only small numbers of individuals were included in the HLA sub-analyses, which left unresolved whether HLA type had any influence on TCRB rearrangement. Shorter templates might have been favored by PCR, but patient and control samples were amplified and corrected together, so both groups would have been affected equally by any skew. Fewer insertions and more nucleotide deletions at VDJ recombination sites were observed in patients with type 1 diabetes, implying thymic rearrangement abnormalities. Naive, central memory and regulatory TCRB repertoires appeared to be more alike among patients than among healthy donors.

The germline V gene encodes CDR1 SGHNT and CDR2 YYREEE (reference sequence). Relative to germline, V is 0 bases shorter and J is 8 bases shorter, with 6 bases between their ends. There are 12 amino acids in the CDR3, from cysteine to phenylalanine inclusive. This entry keeps only the CDR3 DNA: 36 bases, framed from base 1. This clone was detected only a few times. It lacks a known antigen. Base quality data are lacking; no much larger clone is found one base away. The entire amount of isolated RNA was reverse transcribed using the High Capacity cDNA Reverse Transcription Kit, so the sequenced TCRB transcripts were expressed ones. Deep immunoSEQ sequencing was applied to naive, central memory and regulatory T cell samples, giving an average of about 3.57 million total reads per sample. After sorted cells were lysed in RLT buffer, RNA was extracted with DNase-treated RNeasy Micro or Mini kits, with the choice depending on cell number. Each cell subset was processed separately to prevent cross-contamination, with patient and healthy donor samples processed together. The immunoSEQ multiplex PCR was used to amplify TCRB sequences from cDNA, generating 87-bp fragments that spanned the CDR3 region. Sequencing of the amplicons was performed on the Illumina HiSeq platform. Per the source publication's procedure: PCR bias was computationally corrected using synthetic template baselines, reads within Hamming distance 2 were collapsed, and singletons that could not be merged were discarded. Reads were aligned against IMGT so that V, D and J genes, CDR3 length and insertions or deletions at six rearrangement sites could be assigned. Within each subset, clonotype counts were normalized to sorted cell number, after which true diversity and Gini coefficients were computed with the tcR R package. The overlap coefficient, calculated on TCRB nucleotide sequences, was used to quantify repertoire sharing. As a proxy for the pre-selection repertoire, out-of-frame TCRB sequences from naive cells were analyzed. TCRdb's version of the immuneACCESS table is confined to in-frame rearrangements and falls short of the full clone set. An unresolved V gene accounts for under half of the shortfall where checked; the remainder is of unknown origin. V, J and clone size were drawn from that table, and D and trimming were deduced from the DNA. The sample profile shows 400,000 to 550,000 clones; around 10% of them were found once. The ten largest clonotypes hold approximately 0.05% of the sample.

A single peripheral blood draw of around 100 mL on average was collected from each donor into heparinised tubes. Naive, central memory, regulatory and stem cell-like memory CD4+ T cells were sorted on a BD FACSAria II using a panel including CD45RO, CCR7, CD25, CD127, CD95 and CD27. Every sorted population had a purity above 98%. PBMCs were separated immediately by Lymphoprep density gradient centrifugation and were stained directly, without being cultured. So that batch effects would be minimized, each experiment stained and sorted samples in pairs, pairing one healthy donor with one patient. The receptor was derived from a woman aged 18-30 years in good health. Sequencing was done on a sample of naive CD4+ T cells from blood. Sample cell subset or site, as interpreted from the label and publication: true naive CD4+ T cells. This receptor chain uses TRBV5-4 and TRBJ2-1; confidence is insufficient to name the D gene. Here the CDR3 is given as CASSLARDEQFF. At the DNA level, the sequence is TGTGCCAGCAGCTTGGCTAGGGATGAGCAGTTCTTC.